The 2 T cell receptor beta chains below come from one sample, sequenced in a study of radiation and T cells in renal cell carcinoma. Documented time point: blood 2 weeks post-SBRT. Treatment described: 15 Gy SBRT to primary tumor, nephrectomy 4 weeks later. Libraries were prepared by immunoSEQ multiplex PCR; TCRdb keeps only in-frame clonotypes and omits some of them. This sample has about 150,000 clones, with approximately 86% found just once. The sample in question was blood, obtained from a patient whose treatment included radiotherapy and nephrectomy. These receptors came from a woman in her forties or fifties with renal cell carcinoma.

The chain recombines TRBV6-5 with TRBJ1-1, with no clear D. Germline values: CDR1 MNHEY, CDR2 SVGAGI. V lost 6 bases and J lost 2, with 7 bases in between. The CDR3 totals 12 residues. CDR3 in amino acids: CASREINTEAFF. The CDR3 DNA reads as TGTGCCAGCAGGGAGATTAACACTGAAGCTTTCTTT.

The CDR3 region has the DNA TGCGCCAGCAGCCAAGCTGGCGGACAGCCTTATGGCTACACCTTC. Its translation is CASSQAGGQPYGYTF. The V gene is TRBV4-3, the J gene TRBJ1-2, with D tentatively TRBD1 (6 bases). Germline V lookup: CDR1 LGHNA, CDR2 YSLEER. The CDR3 consists of 15 residues. V dropped 1 base and J dropped 5 bases, with 14 bases sitting between them.